Listed here is a single TCR beta chain. Its antigen remains undetermined. Base qualities are not recorded, but no much larger clone differs from it by a single base. For the CD8 naive samples, CD45RO-negative cells were positively selected for CCR7, yielding a CD45RA+CCR7+ population from which TemRA cells were excluded. Donors were healthy HIV-negative adults with no recently reported acute infections or vaccinations. Every donor was a Caucasian adult living in Nashville, Tennessee, USA. Blood was collected by leukapheresis, and PBMCs were isolated by Ficoll-Histopaque density gradient centrifugation and then cryopreserved in liquid nitrogen vapor phase. Purity and quantity of every magnetically sorted T cell population were checked by analytical flow cytometry. Each sorted fraction had its genomic DNA isolated and then quantified by UV absorbance on a Nanodrop 2000c. The data stem from a study of shared clonotypes between healthy human individuals (dated by TCRdb to the early 2020s). Study-level background: The cohort included a few men and a couple of women between 18 and 49 years of age. For each donor, three plates each were used for CD4 naive and CD4 memory, two plates were used for CD8 naive, and one plate was used for CD8 memory. To estimate repertoire size and how much clonotype sharing occurs between individuals, the study deeply sequenced the blood TCR repertoires of 5 or 6 healthy adults. To increase sequencing depth and limit assay-specific biases, TCR repertoire library preparation and sequencing were carried out by different laboratories using diverse techniques. Leukapheresis yielded between about 0.9 and 9.5 billion PBMCs per donor. Overall study results and their limits: Sharing across four donors was observed for approximately 5% of naive CD4, over 3% of naive CD8, 2% to 2.5% of memory CD4, and around 0.44% of memory CD8 clonotypes. Because the study included a small number of donors, the genetic and exposure-history diversity represented was limited. Naive subsets generally had larger estimated clonotype richness than memory subsets did. Compared with non-shared clonotypes, clonotypes shared by all four sorted-subset donors had higher generation probabilities. Only blood was sampled, and tissue TCR repertoires likely differ from those in blood. Even with the large sequencing depth, rarefaction of the sorted-subset datasets indicated that sequencing was incomplete. Based on pairwise subsampling, the degree of clonotype sharing among donors was expected to be affected by sequencing depth.

The V end gives up 3 bases and the J end 3 bases, leaving 9 bases in the junction not matched to a gene. CDR1 and CDR2 are drawn from the germline V gene: MDHEN, SYDVKM. The CDR3 measures 17 amino acids from cysteine to phenylalanine. Solely the CDR3 DNA is kept, with 51 bases framed from the first base. Using the deep immunoSEQ assay, TCR CDR3 regions were amplified from genomic DNA by multiplex PCR. For each cell subset, the extracted genomic DNA was distributed evenly across all wells of several immunoSEQ 96-well plates, and each plate served as one replicate. For sorted subsets, around 200 ng genomic DNA, equal to 30,000 or so T cell genomes, was loaded into each replicate PCR. Purified libraries were measured with a Qubit 3.0 fluorometer, size-checked on a Bioanalyzer 2100, and measured again with the KAPA Library Quantification kit. A separate single-read 150-cycle Illumina NextSeq 550 flow cell was used to sequence each immunoSEQ 96-well plate. The published analysis was carried out like this. Because only junctional sequences without quality scores were contained in the immunoSEQ output, filtering matching that applied to full-length reads could not be performed. To assign V/J genes and CDR3, sequences were annotated using PyIR, a Python wrapper for IgBLAST v1.9, with IMGT germline references. Any read was removed if the V/J assignment was weak (E-value above 1e-6), the CDR3 was missing, or the read contained stop codons, out-of-frame junctions, or ambiguous translated residues. V3J clonotypes were defined as sequences sharing the same inferred V gene, J gene, and CDR3 amino acid sequence. The percentage overlap between two repertoires was calculated by dividing the number of shared unique clonotypes by the size of the smaller repertoire. Richness of each repertoire was evaluated using RTK rarefaction, the Chao1 estimator, and Recon v2.1 estimates of unobserved clonotypes. For all TCRbeta clonotypes obtained by the gDNA method from several donors, generation probabilities were computed with OLGA. TCRdb took over this immuneACCESS table, retaining in-frame rearrangements with V and J assigned. Such tables are incomplete; in checked studies, under half of the missing clones stem from an unresolved V gene, and the remainder is unexplained. For V, J and clone size, that table is used; D and trimming come from the DNA. The sample data list hundreds of thousands of clones, and about 96% of these were observed just once. Less than 0.25% of the sample is held by the ten biggest clonotypes.

The source is a man aged 25-45 years in good health. The sequenced material came from naive CD8+ T cells sorted from blood. Read against the paper, the sample's cell subset or site label means: CD45RA+CCR7+. This chain is built from TRBV28 and TRBJ2-7; the central 12 bases match TRBD2. The bases are TGTGCCAGCAGTTTCCCCCGACTAGCGGGAGAACTCTACGAGCAGTACTTC. The encoded protein is CASSFPRLAGELYEQYF.